Each of the 13 T cell receptor beta chains below was sequenced from the same sample in a study of PD-1 blockade in classical Hodgkin lymphoma. Time point denoted: cycle 4 day 1 (C4D1), after around six weeks of nivolumab. The patients all showed relapse after autologous stem cell transplantation, while their brentuximab vedotin exposure varied. The protocol was immunoSEQ multiplex PCR, while the TCRdb copy is restricted to in-frame clones and leaves out a portion. In the table there are about 44,000 clones, around 64% of which are singletons. Sequences were derived from peripheral blood mononuclear cells (PBMCs), sampled before the fourth cycle of nivolumab. The receptors derive from a human donor with classical Hodgkin lymphoma.

The chain employs TRBV19 and TRBJ1-1; no reliable D call. From germline, CDR1 is LNHDA and CDR2 SQIVND (reference sequence). V was cut by 5 bases and J by 1 base, with 11 bases left in between. The CDR3 covers 14 residues. Written as DNA, the CDR3 is TGTGCCAGTAGTCTCAGCCCCTCGAACACTGAAGCTTTCTTT. It encodes CASSLSPSNTEAFF.

The chain links TRBV7-9 to TRBJ2-3, with TRBD2 matching over 8 bases. V lost 1 base, J lost 4 bases, and 10 bases stayed unmatched. The CDR3 sequence is 17 residues long. Looked up from germline, CDR1 is SEHNR and CDR2 is FQNEAQ (reference sequence). The CDR3 loop reads CASSLVASGGGADTQYF. Written as DNA, the CDR3 is TGTGCCAGCAGCTTAGTTGCCAGCGGGGGAGGGGCAGATACGCAGTATTTT.

The chain joins TRBV29-1 to TRBJ2-7; a possible D gene is TRBD1 (5 bases). The CDR3 consists of 15 residues. Trimming left V 7 bases short and J 2 bases short, with 21 bases between. The germline V gene encodes CDR1 SQVTM and CDR2 ANQGSEA. The CDR3, as DNA: TGCAGCGCTGTCAACACAGGACAACTTCCCTACGAGCAGTACTTC. This encodes CSAVNTGQLPYEQYF.

This chain uses TRBV29-1 with TRBJ2-4, with D unresolved. Trimming removed 7 bases from V and 1 base from J, with 17 bases in between. The length of the CDR3 is 15 residues. Germline lookup yields CDR1 SQVTM and CDR2 ANQGSEA. The CDR3 here is CSGRPNLVAKNIQYF. The CDR3 coding sequence is TGCAGCGGTCGTCCTAATCTTGTGGCCAAAAACATTCAGTACTTC. The complete variable domain, with remaining parts taken from reference TRBV29-1 and TRBJ2-4, reads SAVISQKPSRDICQRGTSLTIQCQVDSQVTMMFWYRQQPGQSLTLIATANQGSEATYESGFVIDKFPISRPNLTFSTLTVSNMSPEDSSIYLCSGRPNLVAKNIQYFGAGTRLSVL.

The sample holds a few counts of this clone. The V and J genes are TRBV28 and TRBJ2-7; either TRBD1 or TRBD2 may supply D (5 bases each). The CDR3 runs to 15 residues. Germline values: CDR1 MDHEN, CDR2 SYDVKM. Deletions cut 6 bases from V and 1 base from J, with 16 bases between. This CDR3 is CASSTPGSGSYEQYF. Written as DNA, the CDR3 is TGTGCCAGCAGCACCCCGGGGTCAGGGTCCTACGAGCAGTACTTC.

The chain couples TRBV5-1 to TRBJ2-5; no reliable D call. CDR3 length: 14 residues. Per germline, CDR1 SGHRS and CDR2 YFSETQ. V was trimmed by 5 bases and J by 5 bases, leaving 16 bases between them. The CDR3 is CASRSEPQLETQYF. CDR3 nucleotide sequence: TGCGCCAGCAGATCGGAACCCCAGTTGGAGACCCAGTACTTC. Together with reference TRBV5-1 and TRBJ2-5, the CDR3 gives the full variable domain: KAGVTQTPRYLIKTRGQQVTLSCSPISGHRSVSWYQQTPGQGLQFLFEYFSETQRNKGNFPGRFSGRQFSNSRSEMNVSTLELGDSALYLCASRSEPQLETQYFGPGTRLLVL.

The J gene is TRBJ2-1, the V gene TRBV27; D gene uncertain. V lost 0 bases, J lost 3 bases, and 6 bases lay in between. Germline V lookup: CDR1 MNHEY, CDR2 SMNVEV (reference sequence). The CDR3 runs 14 residues. CDR3 nucleotides: TGTGCCAGCAGTTTATCCAGGATCTACAATGAGCAGTTCTTC. Translating it yields CASSLSRIYNEQFF.

The gene calls are TRBV10-3 and TRBJ2-2, with D tentatively TRBD1 (6 bases). There are 13 residues in the CDR3. Germline V CDR1 and CDR2: ENHRY, SYGVKD. Trimming took off 6 bases at V and 4 bases at J, with 9 bases between the two ends. CDR3 sequence: CAISRQATGELFF. CDR3 DNA sequence: TGTGCCATCAGCCGACAGGCCACCGGGGAGCTGTTTTTT.

V and J are TRBV5-1 and TRBJ1-4, with 7 bases aligning to TRBD1. The CDR3 sequence is 17 residues long. Germline values: CDR1 SGHRS, CDR2 YFSETQ. The ends lost 0 bases at V and 12 bases at J; junction bases unmatched: 17. The CDR3 loop is CASSLVGLGQGDLELFF. CDR3 in DNA: TGCGCCAGCAGCTTGGTTGGCTTGGGCCAGGGGGATTTAGAACTGTTTTTT.

This chain uses TRBV7-2 with TRBJ2-6, with no clear D. This CDR3 has 12 residues. Trimming removed 5 bases from V and 7 bases from J, with 6 bases in between. Germline CDR1 and CDR2: SGHTA and FQGNSA. The CDR3 loop reads CASSPPANVLTF. For the CDR3, the DNA is TGTGCCAGCAGCCCCCCAGCCAACGTCCTGACTTTC.

This chain uses TRBV15 with TRBJ2-7; 8 nucleotides match TRBD2. CDR3 size: 15 residues. From germline, CDR1 is LNHNV and CDR2 YYDKDF (reference sequence). V lost 3 bases, J lost 0 bases, and 4 bases stayed unmatched. CDR3 region: CATSRGGTSSYEQYF. The CDR3 DNA follows: TGTGCCACCAGCAGGGGAGGGACTAGCTCCTACGAGCAGTACTTC.

This clone was detected a few times. CDR3 loop: CASRLDREGDQPQHF. In DNA, the CDR3 is TGTGCCAGCAGACTGGACAGGGAAGGGGATCAGCCCCAGCATTTT. The chain couples TRBV28 to TRBJ1-5; TRBD1 matches at 8 bases. V lost 6 bases, J lost 5 bases, and 9 bases stayed unmatched. This CDR3 is built from 15 residues. CDR1 and CDR2 (germline): MDHEN, SYDVKM.

The rearrangement links TRBV28 to TRBJ1-2; D is undetermined. Germline V lookup: CDR1 MDHEN, CDR2 SYDVKM. The V and J ends lost 6 bases and 2 bases respectively, with 10 bases between them. The CDR3 spans 13 residues. DNA of the CDR3: TGTGCCAGCAGATACGACCGGAACTATGGCTACACCTTC. Translating it yields CASRYDRNYGYTF.